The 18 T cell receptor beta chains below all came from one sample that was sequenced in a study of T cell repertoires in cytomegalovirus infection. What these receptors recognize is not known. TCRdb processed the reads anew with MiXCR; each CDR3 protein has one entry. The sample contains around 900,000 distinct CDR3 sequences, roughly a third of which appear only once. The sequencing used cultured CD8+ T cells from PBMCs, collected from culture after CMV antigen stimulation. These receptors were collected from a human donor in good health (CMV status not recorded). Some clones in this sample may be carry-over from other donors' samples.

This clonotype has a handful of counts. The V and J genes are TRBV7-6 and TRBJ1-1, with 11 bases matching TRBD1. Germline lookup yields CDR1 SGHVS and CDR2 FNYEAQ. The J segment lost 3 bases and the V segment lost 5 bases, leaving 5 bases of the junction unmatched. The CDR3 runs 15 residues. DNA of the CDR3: TGTGCCAGCAGCCAGGGGACAGGGGGACACACTGAAGCTTTCTTT. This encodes CASSQGTGGHTEAFF.

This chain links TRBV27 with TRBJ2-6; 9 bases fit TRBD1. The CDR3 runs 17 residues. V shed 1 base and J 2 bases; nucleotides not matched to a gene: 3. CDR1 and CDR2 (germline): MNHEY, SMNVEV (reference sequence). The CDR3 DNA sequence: TGTGCCAGCAGTTTATACAGGGGGCAGACTGGGGCCAACGTCCTGACTTTC. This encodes CASSLYRGQTGANVLTF.

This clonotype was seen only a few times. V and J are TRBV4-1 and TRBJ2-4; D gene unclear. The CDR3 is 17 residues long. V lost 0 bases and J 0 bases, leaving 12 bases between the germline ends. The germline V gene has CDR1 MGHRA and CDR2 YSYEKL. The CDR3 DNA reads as TGCGCCAGCAGCCAAGATTGGGGTGGGGTAGCCAAAAACATTCAGTACTTC. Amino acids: CASSQDWGGVAKNIQYF.

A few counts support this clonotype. CDR3 sequence (DNA): TGCAGCGCATTCGAGTCGGACCGCCTCGGAGGCTACACCTTC. Encoded protein: CSAFESDRLGGYTF. The chain recombines TRBV29-1 with TRBJ1-2; no reliable D call. The CDR3 has 14 amino acids. CDR1 and CDR2 (germline): SQVTM, ANQGSEA. V lost 7 bases to trimming and J lost 8 bases, with 23 bases between them. The whole variable domain, remainder taken from reference TRBV29-1 and TRBJ1-2, is SAVISQKPSRDICQRGTSLTIQCQVDSQVTMMFWYRQQPGQSLTLIATANQGSEATYESGFVIDKFPISRPNLTFSTLTVSNMSPEDSSIYLCSAFESDRLGGYTFGSGTRLTVV.

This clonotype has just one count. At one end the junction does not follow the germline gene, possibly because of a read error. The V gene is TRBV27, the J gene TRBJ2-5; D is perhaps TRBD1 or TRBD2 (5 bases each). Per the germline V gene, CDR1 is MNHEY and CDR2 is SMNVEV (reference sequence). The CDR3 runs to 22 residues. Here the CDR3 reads CTSSLDPPRTHGTEEVWETQYF. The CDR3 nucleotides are TGTACCAGCAGCCTTGATCCCCCGCGCACTCACGGGACCGAGGAGGTGTGGGAGACCCAGTACTTC.

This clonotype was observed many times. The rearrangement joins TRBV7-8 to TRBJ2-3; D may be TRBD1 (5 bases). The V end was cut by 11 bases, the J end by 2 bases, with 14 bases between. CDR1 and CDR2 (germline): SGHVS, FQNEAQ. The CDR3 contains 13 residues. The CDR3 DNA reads TGTGCCGTCGAGACAGCCCTCACAGATACGCAGTATTTT. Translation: CAVETALTDTQYF.

CDR3 sequence: CASSWRLDSEQYV. CDR3 bases: TGTGCCAGCAGTTGGAGGCTAGATTCCGAGCAGTACGTC. The chain combines TRBV6-5 with TRBJ2-7, with a tentative D call TRBD2 (5 bases). CDR3 length: 13 residues. Trimming removed 4 bases at V and 6 bases at J, with 13 bases between. CDR1 is MNHEY, CDR2 SVGAGI, per germline.

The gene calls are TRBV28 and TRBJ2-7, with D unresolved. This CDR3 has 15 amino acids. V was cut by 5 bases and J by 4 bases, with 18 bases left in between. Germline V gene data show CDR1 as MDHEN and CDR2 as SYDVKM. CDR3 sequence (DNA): TGTGCCAGCAGTCCCCAGTCCGATGCGGTTTACGAGCAGTACTTC. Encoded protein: CASSPQSDAVYEQYF.

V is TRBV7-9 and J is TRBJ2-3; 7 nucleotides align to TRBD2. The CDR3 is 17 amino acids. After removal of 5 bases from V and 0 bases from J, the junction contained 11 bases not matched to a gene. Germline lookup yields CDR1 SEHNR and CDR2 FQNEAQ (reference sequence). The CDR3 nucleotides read TGTGCCAGCAGCCCCCGAGGTAGCGGGCCTAGCACAGATACGCAGTATTTT. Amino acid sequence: CASSPRGSGPSTDTQYF.

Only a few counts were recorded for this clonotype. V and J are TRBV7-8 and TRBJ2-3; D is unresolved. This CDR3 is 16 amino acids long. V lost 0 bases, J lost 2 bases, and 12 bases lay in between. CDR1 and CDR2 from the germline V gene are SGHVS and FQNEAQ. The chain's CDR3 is CASSLAGKRSTDTQYF. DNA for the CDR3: TGTGCCAGCAGCTTAGCGGGCAAACGGTCCACAGATACGCAGTATTTT.

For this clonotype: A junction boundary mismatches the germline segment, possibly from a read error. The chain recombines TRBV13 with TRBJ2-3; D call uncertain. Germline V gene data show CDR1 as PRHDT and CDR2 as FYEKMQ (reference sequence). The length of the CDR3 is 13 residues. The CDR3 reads CVSRLGSTDTQYF. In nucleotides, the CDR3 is TGTGTCAGCAGACTTGGAAGCACAGATACGCAGTATTTT.

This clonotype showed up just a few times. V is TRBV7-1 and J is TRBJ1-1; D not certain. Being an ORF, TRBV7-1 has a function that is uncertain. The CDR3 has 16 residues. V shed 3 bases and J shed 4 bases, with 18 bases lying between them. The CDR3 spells CASSSAEGNNVTEAFF. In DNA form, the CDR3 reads TGTGCCAGCAGCTCTGCGGAGGGTAATAATGTCACTGAAGCTTTCTTT.

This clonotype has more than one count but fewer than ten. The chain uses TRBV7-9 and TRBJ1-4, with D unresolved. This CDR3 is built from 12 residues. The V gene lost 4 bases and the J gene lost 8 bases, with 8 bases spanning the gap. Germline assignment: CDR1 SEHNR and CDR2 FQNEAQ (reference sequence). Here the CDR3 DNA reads TGTGCCAGCAGCTCGAAGGTCGAAAAACTGTTTTTT. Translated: CASSSKVEKLFF. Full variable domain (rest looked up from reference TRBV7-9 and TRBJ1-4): DTGVSQNPRHKITKRGQNVTFRCDPISEHNRLYWYRQTLGQGPEFLTYFQNEAQLEKSRLLSDRFSAERPKGSFSTLEIQRTEQGDSAMYLCASSSKVEKLFFGSGTQLSVL.

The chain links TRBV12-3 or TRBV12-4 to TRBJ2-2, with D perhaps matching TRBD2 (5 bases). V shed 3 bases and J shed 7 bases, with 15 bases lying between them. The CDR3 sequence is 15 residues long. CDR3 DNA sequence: TGTGCCAGCAGTTTTATCGGGGTTTGGGACGGGGAGCTGTTTTTT. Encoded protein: CASSFIGVWDGELFF.

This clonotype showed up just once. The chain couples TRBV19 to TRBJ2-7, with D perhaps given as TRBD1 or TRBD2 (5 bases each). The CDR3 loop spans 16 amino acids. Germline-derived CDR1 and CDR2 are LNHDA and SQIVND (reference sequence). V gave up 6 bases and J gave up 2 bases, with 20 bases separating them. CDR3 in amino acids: CASRETAGGYTYEQYF. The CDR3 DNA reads TGTGCCAGTAGGGAGACAGCCGGCGGGTATACCTACGAGCAGTACTTC.

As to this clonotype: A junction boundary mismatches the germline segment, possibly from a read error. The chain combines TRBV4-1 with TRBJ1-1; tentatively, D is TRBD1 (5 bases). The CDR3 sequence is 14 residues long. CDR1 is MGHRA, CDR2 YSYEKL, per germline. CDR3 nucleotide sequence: TGTGCCAGCACCCTCGGGCGGGGACCCACTGAAGCTTTCTTT. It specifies CASTLGRGPTEAFF.

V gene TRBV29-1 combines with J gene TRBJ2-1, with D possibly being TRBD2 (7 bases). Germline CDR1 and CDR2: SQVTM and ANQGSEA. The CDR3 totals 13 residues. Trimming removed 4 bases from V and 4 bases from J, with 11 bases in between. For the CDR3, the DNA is TGCAGCGTTGTAGGGGGGGGATACAATGAGCAGTTCTTC. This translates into CSVVGGGYNEQFF.

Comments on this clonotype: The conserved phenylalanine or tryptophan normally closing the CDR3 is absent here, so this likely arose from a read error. The CDR3 spells CASSPQGNEQFS. For the CDR3, the DNA is TGTGCCAGCAGCCCGCAGGGCAATGAGCAGTTCTCC. The rearrangement uses TRBV7-2 and TRBJ2-1; TRBD1 might be the D (5 bases). The CDR3 is made up of 12 amino acids. V dropped 5 bases and J dropped 6 bases, with 8 bases sitting between them. Germline V gene data show CDR1 as SGHTA and CDR2 as FQGNSA.